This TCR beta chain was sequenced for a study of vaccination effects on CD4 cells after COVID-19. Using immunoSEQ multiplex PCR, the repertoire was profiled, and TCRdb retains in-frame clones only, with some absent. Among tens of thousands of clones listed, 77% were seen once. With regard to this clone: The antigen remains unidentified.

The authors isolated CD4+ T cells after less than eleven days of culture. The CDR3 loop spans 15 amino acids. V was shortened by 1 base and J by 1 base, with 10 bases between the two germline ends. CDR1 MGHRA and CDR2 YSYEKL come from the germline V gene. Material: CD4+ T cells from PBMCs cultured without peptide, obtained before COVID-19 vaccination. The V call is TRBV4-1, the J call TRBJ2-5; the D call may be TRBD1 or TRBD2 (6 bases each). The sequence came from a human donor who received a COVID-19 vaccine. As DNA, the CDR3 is TGCGCCAGCAGCCAAGGAGGGGGGCCCCAAGAGACCCAGTACTTC. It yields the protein CASSQGGGPQETQYF.